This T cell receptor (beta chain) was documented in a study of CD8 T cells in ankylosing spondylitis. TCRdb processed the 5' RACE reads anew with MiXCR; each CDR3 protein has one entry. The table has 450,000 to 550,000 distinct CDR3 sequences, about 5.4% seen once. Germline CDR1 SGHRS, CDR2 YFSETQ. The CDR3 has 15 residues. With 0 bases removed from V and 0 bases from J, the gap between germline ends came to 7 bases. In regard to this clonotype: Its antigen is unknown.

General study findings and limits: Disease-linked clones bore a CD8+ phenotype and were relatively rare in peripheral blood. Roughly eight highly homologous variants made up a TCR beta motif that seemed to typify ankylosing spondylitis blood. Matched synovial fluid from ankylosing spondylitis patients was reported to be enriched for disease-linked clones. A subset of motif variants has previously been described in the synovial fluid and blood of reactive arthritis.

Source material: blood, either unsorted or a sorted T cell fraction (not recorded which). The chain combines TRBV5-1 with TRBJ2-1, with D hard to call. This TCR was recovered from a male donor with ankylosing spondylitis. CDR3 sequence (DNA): TGCGCCAGCAGCTTGGTCAGAAACTCCTACAATGAGCAGTTCTTC. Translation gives CASSLVRNSYNEQFF.